A single sample gave rise to the 14 T cell receptor beta chains below, sequenced in a study of T-cell memory formation after mild COVID-19. TCRdb recomputed calls from the 5' RACE reads with MiXCR, one row per CDR3 protein. The sample carries approximately 290,000 distinct CDR3 sequences, 15% recorded once. Material for sequencing was PBMCs or a T cell subset sorted from them (not recorded which). These receptors came from a man younger than 35 who had mild COVID-19 (a few samples of this study predate the infection). Cell type and time point are not known.

A few counts support this clonotype. The rearrangement links TRBV4-1 to TRBJ2-3; 13 positions match TRBD2. The germline gives CDR1 MGHRA, CDR2 YSYEKL. V gave up 0 bases and J gave up 2 bases; unmatched junction bases: 5. The CDR3 covers 18 residues. CDR3 in amino acids: CASSQEETSGGSTDTQYF. In DNA, the CDR3 is TGCGCCAGCAGCCAAGAGGAGACTAGCGGGGGGTCCACAGATACGCAGTATTTT.

This clonotype came up many times. This chain uses TRBV12-3 or TRBV12-4 with TRBJ1-2; tentatively, D is TRBD1 (5 bases). Trimming shortened V by 5 bases and J by 8 bases, and 18 bases separated the two germline ends. The length of the CDR3 is 14 residues. CDR3 DNA sequence: TGTGCCAGCAGTAGGGGACGGCCGTCATGGGGCTACACCTTC. It codes for CASSRGRPSWGYTF.

The genes are TRBV5-6 and TRBJ1-2, with 9 bases aligning to TRBD1. V dropped 4 bases and J dropped 0; count of bases not matched to a gene: 7. From germline, CDR1 is SGHDT and CDR2 YYEEEE. The CDR3 is 16 residues long. In DNA, the CDR3 is TGTGCCAGCAGCCTCGGGACAGGGATCGCTAACTATGGCTACACCTTC. Amino acids: CASSLGTGIANYGYTF.

This rearrangement joins TRBV3-1 to TRBJ2-1; 12 bases map to TRBD2. The CDR3 is 15 amino acids. The germline V gene has CDR1 LGHDT and CDR2 YNNKEL (reference sequence). J was trimmed by 7 bases and V by 3 bases; bases with no gene match: 4. The CDR3 DNA follows: TGTGCCAGCAGCCAGCAGGGACTAGCGGGTAATGAGCAGTTCTTC. Translating gives CASSQQGLAGNEQFF.

This clonotype was counted many times. The V gene is TRBV7-9, the J gene TRBJ2-1, with D tentatively TRBD2 (5 bases). Germline values: CDR1 SEHNR, CDR2 FQNEAQ (reference sequence). The V end lost 5 bases, the J end lost 6 bases, and 20 bases lay between the germline ends. CDR3 length equals 16 residues. In nucleotides, the CDR3 is TGTGCCAGCAGCCCCATCGGGGTCCTCCGGCCCAATGAGCAGTTCTTC. Translation: CASSPIGVLRPNEQFF. Using reference TRBV7-9 and TRBJ2-1 for the parts outside the CDR3, the full variable domain is DTGVSQNPRHKITKRGQNVTFRCDPISEHNRLYWYRQTLGQGPEFLTYFQNEAQLEKSRLLSDRFSAERPKGSFSTLEIQRTEQGDSAMYLCASSPIGVLRPNEQFFGPGTRLTVL.

This clonotype was observed a few times. V and J are TRBV24-1 and TRBJ2-2, with a possible D match to TRBD1 (5 bases). The V and J ends lost 9 bases and 6 bases respectively, with 13 bases between them. CDR3 length: 13 amino acids. Germline CDR1 KGHDR, CDR2 SFDVKD. Here the CDR3 reads CATQARAAGELFF. In DNA form, the CDR3 reads TGTGCCACCCAAGCCAGGGCCGCCGGGGAGCTGTTTTTT.

This clonotype showed up just a few times. The J gene is TRBJ2-5, the V gene TRBV7-2; D gene uncertain. Trimming pared 6 bases from V and 7 bases from J, leaving 18 bases between. CDR3 size: 14 residues. The germline CDR1 and CDR2 sequences are SGHTA and FQGNSA. The chain's CDR3 is CASSLNSPPGTQYF. The CDR3 DNA follows: TGTGCCAGCAGTCTTAACTCCCCACCCGGGACCCAGTACTTC.

This clonotype has more than one count but fewer than ten. CDR3 DNA sequence: TGTGCCAGCAGTCCCCCATCCTACGAGCAGTACGTC. Protein product: CASSPPSYEQYV. This sequence joins TRBV6-4 and TRBJ2-7; D is unclear. V was pared by 5 bases and J by 1 base, with 6 bases between. The CDR3 extends over 12 amino acids. Germline lookup yields CDR1 MRHNA and CDR2 SNTAGT.

The chain couples TRBV15 to TRBJ2-3; 9 bases line up with TRBD2. Germline-derived CDR1 and CDR2 are LNHNV and YYDKDF (reference sequence). CDR3 length: 19 residues. Germline trimming cut 0 bases from V and 1 base from J; bases unmatched to any gene: 11. The CDR3: CATSRDDRGGDFGTDTQYF. CDR3 nucleotides: TGTGCCACCAGCAGAGATGACCGCGGGGGGGACTTTGGCACAGATACGCAGTATTTT.

This chain uses TRBV19 with TRBJ2-3; 7 nucleotides align to TRBD2. The J segment lost 3 bases and the V segment lost 9 bases, leaving 15 bases of the junction unmatched. This CDR3 comprises 16 residues. Germline lookup yields CDR1 LNHDA and CDR2 SQIVND (reference sequence). In nucleotides, the CDR3 is TGTGCCAGCGAAGCGGGGCCAGGGAGGGGTACAGATACGCAGTATTTT. Translated, it gives CASEAGPGRGTDTQYF.

This chain links TRBV5-4 with TRBJ2-1; 9 bases agree with TRBD2. From germline, CDR1 is SGHNT and CDR2 YYREEE (reference sequence). The CDR3 loop spans 14 amino acids. The V and J ends lost 4 bases and 8 bases, in that order; junction bases with no gene match: 7. This chain's CDR3 is CASSASSGVYEQFF. In nucleotides, the CDR3 is TGTGCCAGCAGCGCATCTAGCGGGGTATATGAGCAGTTCTTC. Full variable domain (rest looked up from reference TRBV5-4 and TRBJ2-1): ETGVTQSPTHLIKTRGQQVTLRCSSQSGHNTVSWYQQALGQGPQFIFQYYREEENGRGNFPPRFSGLQFPNYSSELNVNALELDDSALYLCASSASSGVYEQFFGPGTRLTVL.

The chain links TRBV7-2 to TRBJ2-7, with D uncertain. The V and J ends lost 5 bases and 4 bases respectively, with 12 bases between them. Germline CDR1 and CDR2: SGHTA and FQGNSA. The CDR3 sequence is 13 residues long. This CDR3 reads CASSQVITYEQYF. The CDR3 DNA reads as TGTGCCAGCAGCCAAGTTATTACATACGAGCAGTACTTC.

The gene calls are TRBV6-6 and TRBJ2-3, with TRBD1 as a possible D gene (6 bases). V lost 10 bases and J 1 base, leaving 27 bases between the germline ends. This CDR3 contains 18 residues. Per the germline V gene, CDR1 is MNHNY and CDR2 is SVGAGI (reference sequence). This CDR3 reads CAIETGTLSFGGTDTQYF. The CDR3 DNA follows: TGTGCCATCGAGACCGGGACACTCTCCTTTGGAGGCACAGATACGCAGTATTTT.

This clonotype has just a few counts. The chain recombines TRBV12-3 or TRBV12-4 with TRBJ1-1; D is unresolved. The CDR3 loop spans 14 amino acids. V was pared by 1 base and J by 5 bases, with 11 bases between. CDR3: CASSLGWGKTEAFF. The CDR3 DNA follows: TGTGCCAGCAGTTTAGGATGGGGTAAGACTGAAGCTTTCTTT.